Listed below are T cell receptor beta chains from one sample, sequenced in a study of T cells after yellow fever vaccination. Each CDR3 protein is one row after TCRdb ran MiXCR on the 5' RACE reads. The data show about 340,000 distinct CDR3 sequences, 8.7% seen once. Sequenced material: PBMCs, taken on the day of the first yellow fever vaccination. The source is a man younger than 35 who received the YFV17D yellow fever vaccine. Both conserved end residues are trimmed from each CDR3. Size tells how often a clone was seen (once, few, many) or the class of an expanded clone, and some rows leave it out.

few,13,TRBV24-1,ATSDLGSGYNEQF
.,13,TRBV5-1,ASSPGTSAKYEQY
.,11,TRBV6-6,ASSPGPKNIQY
few,12,TRBV6-2/TRBV6-3,ASSYGDTSYEQY
.,12,TRBV30,AWSGAREHYEQY
many,13,TRBV7-3,ASSLGDFLGGEQF
few,13,TRBV5-1,ASSLGLSEQETQY
.,13,TRBV12-3/TRBV12-4,ASSRTESSYNEQF
few,14,TRBV20-1,SARAVEGSGANVLT
many,11,TRBV29-1,SVSSNPQETQY
.,13,TRBV29-1,SVTTGGGIYNEQF
.,16,TRBV4-1,ASSQAPGGASSYNEQF
.,14,TRBV7-9,ASSLFSDYSTDTQY
.,12,TRBV15,ATSRDRPKNIQY
many,11,TRBV12-3/TRBV12-4,ASRQPGLGEQY
few,13,TRBV4-1,ASSQDHSKEQPQH
.,12,TRBV12-3/TRBV12-4,ASRTSMEGTEAF
few,11,TRBV7-9,ASSPWDSDEQY
few,12,TRBV12-3/TRBV12-4,ASTRGEAYNEQF
many,11,TRBV14,ASSQVSPDTQY
.,14,TRBV27,ASRPPVAGTLDEQY
.,13,TRBV6-2/TRBV6-3,ASKVLGALGGELF
.,10,TRBV10-2,ASRPSAETQY
few,13,TRBV18,ASSPETSGANVLT
.,12,TRBV29-1,SVEQQGTGTEAF
few,13,TRBV7-2,ASHTIGAGGNTIY
.,17,TRBV12-3/TRBV12-4,ASSLIRRGLAGLTDTQY
few,12,TRBV29-1,SVRTSTTTDTQY
few,11,TRBV2,ASKLAGANEQF
many,11,TRBV4-3,ASSHVGLAAQY
.,13,TRBV5-4,ASRTRGGGGDTQY
few,10,TRBV20-1,SASLSAYGYT
.,12,TRBV20-1,SGGSGGRTGELF
.,11,TRBV20-1,SAWGTQSDEQY
.,14,TRBV7-2,ASSLAVPRGEQPQH
.,12,TRBV7-9,ASSLYPVQETQY
few,12,TRBV18,ASSPPTRADTQY
few,11,TRBV9,ASSWGIGNEQF
many,10,TRBV7-2,ASSLGAYEQY
many,11,TRBV7-2,ASSRGNQETQY
.,14,TRBV2,ASRLQGALRTDTQY
many,13,TRBV6-4,ASSDGTDPYNEQF
few,12,TRBV12-3/TRBV12-4,ASSLFDGEPEAF
.,13,TRBV12-3/TRBV12-4,ASSLQGPRIYEQY
.,13,TRBV11-2,ASSQGTPSTDTQY
few,12,TRBV6-1,ASSALGVYQPQH
many,15,TRBV7-4,ASSLGLGGTEEETQY
few,12,TRBV6-5,ASRATTGIAKLF